This note documents a single T cell receptor (beta chain) sequence. This clonotype was observed many times. The target of this receptor is not known. It has no much larger one-base neighbor in the sample; base qualities were not kept. This sample was sequenced with an Illumina HiSeq 2500. TCRs were amplified with Phusion for approximately 20 PCR cycles using a constant-region primer together with the adapter attached to the V primers. The isolated mRNA was amplified using the MessageAmp II aRNA Amplification Kit, with in vitro transcription performed for roughly 15 hours at 37 degrees C. mRNA for TCR sequencing was isolated with the Dynabeads mRNA DIRECT Purification Kit. A second approximately 23-cycle Phusion PCR added indexed Illumina adapters, and products were purified with AMPure XP beads. Per the original workflow: Using custom Perl scripts, TCR sequences encoding the same protein were pooled, out-of-frame sequences were removed, and the abundance of each clonotype was computed. TCR sequences supported by only a single read were excluded from analysis. The metrics used to describe the repertoires included Shannon entropy, Gini index, clonality, richness, and the frequency of TCRs shared between repertoires. TCRdb reprocessed the public reads (quality trimming at Q25 with fastp, clone calling with MiXCR) and kept in-frame beta chains. One record per CDR3 amino acid sequence lists the most common genes and DNA. In this record, the V and J calls reflect TCRdb's handling and not the investigators' own analysis. Within this sample are tens of thousands of distinct CDR3 sequences, with approximately 35% of them counted one time only. 8% to 9% of the sample goes to the ten largest clones.

The data were obtained in a study of low-dose radiotherapy and immunotherapy resistance in tumors (dated by TCRdb to the early 2020s). In terms of the full investigation: Cohort 1 received 0.5 Gy per fraction every 2 weeks, with a prescribed total PTV dose of 6.5 Gy. Patients were given nivolumab as a 240 mg flat dose every two weeks and ipilimumab at 1 mg/kg every six weeks, with both drugs delivered intravenously. Eight patients were included in the translational analysis: three from the first dose cohort and the first five from the second dose cohort. No randomization into treatment groups was done for the people taking part in the trial. First-strand cDNA was synthesized using Superscript III and a set of TRAV- and TRBV-specific primers, so that both TCRalpha and TCRbeta chains were covered. Cohort 2 received 1 Gy per fraction every two weeks, with a total of 13 Gy over 26 weeks. Patients took aspirin 300 mg orally once daily for four cycles, starting on cycle 1 day 1. Intravenous cyclophosphamide at 200 mg/m2 was administered every two weeks, one day ahead of each radiation and immunotherapy administration.

CDR1 is given as MGHDK and CDR2 as SYGVNS, both from the germline V gene. V gives up 3 bases and J gives up 0 bases, and the segment between their germline ends measures 9 bases. The CDR3 numbers 15 residues from cysteine through phenylalanine. Kept here is only the CDR3 DNA, which spans 45 bases and is read in frame from base 1. The meaning of the sample's time point label: after trial treatment. The treatment or condition tag for this specimen amounts to: LDRT plus nivolumab, ipilimumab, low-dose cyclophosphamide and aspirin (RACIN trial). The donors came from RACIN, which was a single-arm phase I dose-escalation trial that paired nivolumab and ipilimumab with aspirin, low-dose cyclophosphamide and low-dose radiotherapy. To be eligible, a patient needed to have an advanced solid tumor that was TIL-negative.

This sample comprised PBMCs, obtained after low-dose radiotherapy plus immunotherapy. This chain is built from TRBV25-1 and TRBJ2-1, with no reliable assignment of the D segment. The TCR originated in a male donor with rectosigmoid adenocarcinoma. This receptor has the CDR3 CASSDSLSSYNEQFF. The DNA reads as follows: TGTGCCAGCAGTGATAGCCTGAGCTCCTACAATGAGCAGTTCTTC. The CDR3 plus the reference TRBV25-1 and TRBJ2-1 genes for the other parts give the full variable domain: EADIYQTPRYLVIGTGKKITLECSQTMGHDKMYWYQQDPGMELHLIHYSYGVNSTEKGDLSSESTVSRIRTEHFPLTLESARPSHTSQYLCASSDSLSSYNEQFFGPGTRLTVL.